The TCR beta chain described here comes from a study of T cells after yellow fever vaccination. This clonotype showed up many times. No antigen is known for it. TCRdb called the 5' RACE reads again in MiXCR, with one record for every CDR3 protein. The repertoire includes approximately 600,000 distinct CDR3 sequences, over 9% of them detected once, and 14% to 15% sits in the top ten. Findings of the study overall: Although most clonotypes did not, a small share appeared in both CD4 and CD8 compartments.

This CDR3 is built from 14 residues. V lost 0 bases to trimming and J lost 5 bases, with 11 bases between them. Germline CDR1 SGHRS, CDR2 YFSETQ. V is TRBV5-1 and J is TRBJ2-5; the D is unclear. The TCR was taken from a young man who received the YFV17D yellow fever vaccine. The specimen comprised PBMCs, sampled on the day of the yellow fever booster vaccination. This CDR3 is CASSLAISWETQYF. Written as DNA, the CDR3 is TGCGCCAGCAGCTTGGCGATCAGCTGGGAGACCCAGTACTTC.